These T cell receptor beta chains were read from a single sample in a study of blood T cell repertoires in COVID-19. Data came from immunoSEQ multiplex PCR; TCRdb stores just in-frame clones and leaves some out. The sample holds 240,000 or so clones, approximately 80% seen once. Source material: peripheral blood. The receptors stem from a man aged 25 to 40 who had recovered from COVID-19. The CDR3 runs from the conserved cysteine through the conserved F or W. The D gene is left open where the match is weak. Size is omitted from some rows. Given values are once, few, many or a class for expanded clones.

j_gene: TRBJ1-6; d_gene: .; v_gene: TRBV5-1; abundance: .; CDR3nt: TGCGCCAGCAGCTTGGCCGCGGGGACTAATTCACCCCTCCACTTT; CDR3aa: CASSLAAGTNSPLHF
j_gene: TRBJ1-1; d_gene: .; v_gene: TRBV24-1; abundance: .; CDR3nt: TGTGCCACCAGTGCGGGGGGGGCGGGTTCTGCAGCTTTCTTT; CDR3aa: CATSAGGAGSAAFF
j_gene: TRBJ1-2; d_gene: .; v_gene: TRBV5-6; abundance: .; CDR3nt: TGTGCCAGCAGCTACCGGGGGTCCAACTATGGCTACACCTTC; CDR3aa: CASSYRGSNYGYTF
j_gene: TRBJ2-7; d_gene: .; v_gene: TRBV20-1; abundance: .; CDR3nt: TGCAGTGCTAGTTTACAGGGCCACTCCTACGAGCAGTACTTC; CDR3aa: CSASLQGHSYEQYF
j_gene: TRBJ2-7; d_gene: TRBD1; v_gene: TRBV19; abundance: few; CDR3nt: TGTGCCAGTAGCACGTCAGGGGGCTACGAGCAGTACTTC; CDR3aa: CASSTSGGYEQYF
j_gene: TRBJ1-2; d_gene: .; v_gene: TRBV7-2; abundance: many; CDR3nt: TGTGCCAGCAGCTCTCCCCCCTACAGCTATGGCTACACCTTC; CDR3aa: CASSSPPYSYGYTF
j_gene: TRBJ2-7; d_gene: TRBD1; v_gene: TRBV12-5; abundance: .; CDR3nt: TGTGCTAGTGGTTTCCATGGGACAGGCGGCGGCTCCTACGAGCAGTACTTC; CDR3aa: CASGFHGTGGGSYEQYF
j_gene: TRBJ1-2; d_gene: .; v_gene: TRBV7-3; abundance: .; CDR3nt: TGTGCCAGCAGCTTCGAACAGGGAGATGGGCAGGGCTACACCTTC; CDR3aa: CASSFEQGDGQGYTF
j_gene: TRBJ2-1; d_gene: TRBD2; v_gene: TRBV28; abundance: .; CDR3nt: TGTGCCAGCAGTCCCCTCTTTTTAGCGGGGGGGCCACCTGAGCAGTTCTTC; CDR3aa: CASSPLFLAGGPPEQFF
j_gene: TRBJ2-3; d_gene: TRBD1; v_gene: TRBV4-1; abundance: .; CDR3nt: TGCGCCAGCAGCGGCGACAGGGGGTTTGGAGATACGCAGTATTTT; CDR3aa: CASSGDRGFGDTQYF
j_gene: TRBJ2-2; d_gene: .; v_gene: TRBV15; abundance: .; CDR3nt: TGTGCCACCAGCAGAGGTAACACCGGGGACACCGGGGAGCTGTTTTTT; CDR3aa: CATSRGNTGDTGELFF
j_gene: TRBJ2-2; d_gene: TRBD1; v_gene: TRBV7-9; abundance: .; CDR3nt: TGTGCCAGCAGCTTAACCGGAGGCAGGGGGTACACCGGGGAGCTGTTTTTT; CDR3aa: CASSLTGGRGYTGELFF
j_gene: TRBJ1-2; d_gene: .; v_gene: TRBV3-1/TRBV3-2; abundance: .; CDR3nt: TGTGCCAGCAGAAACAGGGATGGCTACACCTTC; CDR3aa: CASRNRDGYTF
j_gene: TRBJ2-5; d_gene: TRBD2; v_gene: TRBV5-1; abundance: .; CDR3nt: TGCGCCAGCAGCTCCCCGGGACTATGGGAGACCCAGTACTTC; CDR3aa: CASSSPGLWETQYF